The rows below give T cell receptor beta chains drawn from one sample of a study of blood T cell repertoires in COVID-19. Assay: immunoSEQ multiplex PCR; the TCRdb copy retains only in-frame clones and omits some. The sample consists of 150,000 to 180,000 clones, around 85% of them appearing once. What was sequenced was peripheral blood. These receptors were taken from a woman aged 55-70 years with acute or convalescent COVID-19. Each CDR3 is given with its conserved first and last residue. The order of the fields is clone size, V gene, D gene, J gene, CDR3 DNA, CDR3 protein. A D gene is named only where the DNA matches it firmly. Not every row has a clone size; where given, it reads once, few, many or a size class.

NA	TRBV7-9	NA	TRBJ1-4	TGTGCCAGCCGCCGCGAGAATGAAAAACTGTTTTTT	CASRRENEKLFF
NA	TRBV11-2	TRBD1	TRBJ1-1	TGTGCCAGCAGCGAACAACAGGGGAGCACTGAAGCTTTCTTT	CASSEQQGSTEAFF
few	TRBV5-6	NA	TRBJ1-5	TGTGCCAGCAGCTTGGGAACAGGTAACCAGCCCCAGCATTTT	CASSLGTGNQPQHF
NA	TRBV2	NA	TRBJ2-2	TGTGCCAGCAGGGCACAGGGGAACACCGGGGAGCTGTTTTTT	CASRAQGNTGELFF
NA	TRBV6-1	TRBD1	TRBJ2-1	TGTGCCAGCAGTGAAACCTCGGGACAGCGTAGGGAGCAGTTCTTC	CASSETSGQRREQFF
many	TRBV29-1	NA	TRBJ1-2	TGCAGCGTTGCCGGGGAGGTGGGCTATGGCTACACCTTC	CSVAGEVGYGYTF
few	TRBV30	TRBD1	TRBJ1-2	TGTGCCTGGAGAACCCAGGGGGCGGATGGCTACACCTTC	CAWRTQGADGYTF
NA	TRBV5-4	TRBD1	TRBJ1-3	TGTGCCAGCAGCTTGCGGCCCACAGGGGAAGGAAACACCATATATTTT	CASSLRPTGEGNTIYF
few	TRBV7-9	TRBD1	TRBJ1-1	TGTGCCAGCAGCACTAGGACAGGGCAGTCGGAAACTGAAGCTTTCTTT	CASSTRTGQSETEAFF
few	TRBV5-6	NA	TRBJ1-6	TGTGCCAGCAGCTTGGTTCAGCGGGGGACCCTCCACTTT	CASSLVQRGTLHF
NA	TRBV7-9	NA	TRBJ1-6	TGTGCCAGCAGCTTAGCCGGGACATTAAGTTCACCCCTCCACTTT	CASSLAGTLSSPLHF
NA	TRBV21-1	NA	TRBJ1-3	TGTGCCGGACAGGGGACCGCTGGAAACACCATATATTTT	CAGQGTAGNTIYF
NA	TRBV10-1	NA	TRBJ1-6	TGCGCCAGCACCGAAGGAGGGTCTGGTTCACCCCTCCACTTT	CASTEGGSGSPLHF
NA	TRBV4-1	NA	TRBJ1-5	TGCGCCAGCAGCCCTCCAGGGGCAACTTATAGCAATCAGCCCCAGCATTTT	CASSPPGATYSNQPQHF
NA	TRBV3-1/TRBV3-2	NA	TRBJ2-2	TGTGCCAGCAGCAGATATAGTTTCACCGGGGAGCTGTTTTTT	CASSRYSFTGELFF
NA	TRBV3-1/TRBV3-2	NA	TRBJ2-2	TGTGCCACAAAACTGTCCGGGGAGCTGTTTTTT	CATKLSGELFF
NA	TRBV7-9	NA	TRBJ1-1	TGTGCCAGCAGCTCCGCCGGGACAAAGGTTGGTGATGAAGCTTTCTTT	CASSSAGTKVGDEAFF
NA	TRBV6-5	TRBD1	TRBJ1-1	TGTGCCAGCAGCCAGGGGGCGCTTTCTGAAGCTTTCTTT	CASSQGALSEAFF
few	TRBV10-1	NA	TRBJ2-3	TGCGCCAGCAGTCTGAGATACACAGATACGCAGTATTTT	CASSLRYTDTQYF
NA	TRBV9	TRBD1	TRBJ2-5	TGTGCCAGCAGCGCGACAGGGGGTGAAGAGACCCAGTACTTC	CASSATGGEETQYF
NA	TRBV21-1	NA	TRBJ1-5	TGTGCCAGCAGCACGGGGGGGACACACGTTGGGGGATATCAGCCCCAGCATTTT	CASSTGGTHVGGYQPQHF
NA	TRBV30	NA	TRBJ1-2	TGTGCCTGGAGCAGGCCCCCTGGTTATGGCTACACCTTC	CAWSRPPGYGYTF
NA	TRBV28	NA	TRBJ1-1	TGTGCCAGCAGTTCACCGTCCGGACCTCAGGGGTCTGAAGCTTTCTTT	CASSSPSGPQGSEAFF
NA	TRBV14	NA	TRBJ1-4	TGTGCCAGCAGCCAAGAAAAGGCGGCAGGGGTTAATGAAAAACTGTTTTTT	CASSQEKAAGVNEKLFF
NA	TRBV5-1	TRBD2	TRBJ2-3	TGCGCCAGCACGCTCGCGGGGGGGTTCACAGATACGCAGTATTTT	CASTLAGGFTDTQYF
NA	TRBV4-1	NA	TRBJ1-5	TGCGCCAGCAGCCAAGATCAGGCCAATCAGCCCCAGCATTTT	CASSQDQANQPQHF
once	TRBV14	NA	TRBJ1-1	TGTGCCAGCAGCCAACAGGTAAACACTGAAGCTTTCTTT	CASSQQVNTEAFF
NA	TRBV9	NA	TRBJ1-3	TGTGCCAGCAGCGCCGCAGGGATCTCTGGAAACACCATATATTTT	CASSAAGISGNTIYF
NA	TRBV7-3	NA	TRBJ2-3	TGTGCCAGCAGCTTGGGGACTAGCACAGATACGCAGTATTTT	CASSLGTSTDTQYF
NA	TRBV3-1/TRBV3-2	TRBD2	TRBJ2-5	TGTGCCAGCAGACCCTGGACTAGCCCCCAAGAGACCCAGTACTTC	CASRPWTSPQETQYF
NA	TRBV4-2	NA	TRBJ1-1	TGTGCCAGCAGCCAAGGTGATACAGGAGCCACTGAAGCTTTCTTT	CASSQGDTGATEAFF
NA	TRBV18	TRBD1	TRBJ1-2	TGTGCCAGCTCACCACCGACGGGATTAGGGGGCGCAGACTATGGCTACACCTTC	CASSPPTGLGGADYGYTF
NA	TRBV10-2	TRBD1	TRBJ1-6	TGCGCCAGCAGGGACAGGGGGTCACCCCTCCACTTT	CASRDRGSPLHF
NA	TRBV19	TRBD1	TRBJ1-5	TGTGCCAGTAGTATGGGCAGGGGGCTAGATGGTCAGCCCCAGCATTTT	CASSMGRGLDGQPQHF
NA	TRBV6-5	NA	TRBJ1-4	TGTGCCAGCAGGACCGGGACACCCTCGGGAAAACTGTTTTTT	CASRTGTPSGKLFF
NA	TRBV6-5	TRBD1	TRBJ1-2	TGTGCCAGCAGTTCGCCAGGGGGCGATAACTATGGCTACACCTTC	CASSSPGGDNYGYTF
NA	TRBV5-4	TRBD2	TRBJ2-7	TGTGCCAGCAGCTTGGCCCCGGGACTAGGCCACGAGCAGTACTTC	CASSLAPGLGHEQYF
NA	TRBV12-3/TRBV12-4	NA	TRBJ1-1	TGTGCCAGCAGCGACACCCTGAACACTGAAGCTTTCTTT	CASSDTLNTEAFF
NA	TRBV10-3	NA	TRBJ1-2	TGTGCCATCAGCCAGGACACCTATGGCTACACCTTC	CAISQDTYGYTF
NA	TRBV19	TRBD2	TRBJ2-7	TGTGCCAGTAGCCCTGGCGGGGGGGCGTACGAGCAGTACTTC	CASSPGGGAYEQYF
once	TRBV19	TRBD1	TRBJ2-1	TGTGCCAGTAGTCCGGGACAGCGCTACAATGAGCAGTTCTTC	CASSPGQRYNEQFF
few	TRBV3-1/TRBV3-2	NA	TRBJ1-1	TGTGCCAGCAGCCTCAGGGGTGCGGCTTTCTTT	CASSLRGAAFF
NA	TRBV9	TRBD2	TRBJ2-3	TGTGCCAGCAGCGGAATCCCTAGCGGGGGGGCCTTTGCTACGCAGTATTTT	CASSGIPSGGAFATQYF
NA	TRBV18	TRBD2	TRBJ2-5	TGTGCCAGCTCCTACTCAGGGACTATCCAAGAGACCCAGTACTTC	CASSYSGTIQETQYF
NA	TRBV5-8	TRBD1	TRBJ1-2	TGTGCCAGCAGCACTGTCCCGGGACAGGGTCCATACTATGGCTACACCTTC	CASSTVPGQGPYYGYTF
NA	TRBV24-1	TRBD2	TRBJ2-2	TGTGCCACCAGGACGGCGGGGGGGCAGGGCACCGGGGAGCTGTTTTTT	CATRTAGGQGTGELFF
NA	TRBV27	TRBD1	TRBJ2-5	TGTGCCAGCAGTTTGTATTGGGGGACAGAACAGACCCAGTACTTC	CASSLYWGTEQTQYF
NA	TRBV29-1	NA	TRBJ2-3	TGCAGCGGGAAGACTACAGATACGCAGTATTTT	CSGKTTDTQYF
NA	TRBV3-1/TRBV3-2	TRBD1	TRBJ1-2	TGTGCCAGCAGCCCCGGACAGGGGGCTGGAGCTAACTATGGCTACACCTTC	CASSPGQGAGANYGYTF
NA	TRBV6-2/TRBV6-3	NA	TRBJ1-2	TGTGCCAGCAGTTACGAAGGGGATGGCTACACCTTC	CASSYEGDGYTF
NA	TRBV2	NA	TRBJ1-2	TGTGCCAGCAGTGAAAGGGGGTCGGTGGGGTATGGCTACACCTTC	CASSERGSVGYGYTF